This T cell receptor beta chain appears in the sequencing data of a study of neurological immune-mediated disorders. This clonotype was counted at least ten times. The cDNA was generated by 5'RACE with 10-nucleotide random UMIs. TCRdb reanalysed the 5' RACE reads using MiXCR and keeps one entry per CDR3 protein. The data show about 30,000 distinct CDR3 sequences, with approximately 12% seen just once and less than 9% held by the top ten. The germline gives CDR1 LGHDT, CDR2 YNNKEL (reference sequence). The CDR3 totals 15 residues. V was clipped by 4 bases and J by 2 bases; unmatched bases: 3. PBMCs numbering 2 million and stored at -80 C yielded the unsorted libraries.

The sequenced sample consisted of PBMCs. The TCR comes from a man aged 55-75 years in good health. The chain employs TRBV3-1 and TRBJ2-1, with 9 nucleotides matching TRBD2. This CDR3 reads CASSRSGGPYNEQFF. CDR3 sequence (DNA): TGTGCCAGCAGCCGTAGCGGGGGACCCTACAATGAGCAGTTCTTC.